A selection of T cell receptor beta chains follows, all from one sample in a study of CXCR3-negative and CXCR3-positive naive CD8 T cells. TCRdb re-called the 5' RACE reads, yielding one record per CDR3 amino acid sequence without DNA. This listing includes around 40,000 distinct CDR3 sequences. The material sequenced was memory CD8+ T cells from blood. Every receptor here comes from a human donor in good health. Some clones in this sample may be carry-over from other donors' samples. CDR3s include the opening cysteine and the closing phenylalanine or tryptophan. Clone size is not always given. Where it is, it says once, few, many or a class for expanded clones.

CDR3 protein	clone size	V gene	CDR3 length	J gene
CASSSSLAGGQVRETQYF	NA	TRBV28	18	TRBJ2-5
CASSLEGDQVF	NA	TRBV7-9	11	TRBJ1-1
CASSQDRQTNTEAFF	NA	TRBV4-3	15	TRBJ1-1
CASSDRGVGTDTQYF	NA	TRBV10-2	15	TRBJ2-3
CASSRSSVDSGYTF	NA	TRBV2	14	TRBJ1-2
CASTADTEAFF	NA	TRBV4-2	11	TRBJ1-1
CASSRTGTGVFGYEQYF	NA	TRBV7-9	17	TRBJ2-7
CASSVAGPTDTQYF	NA	TRBV6-5	14	TRBJ2-3
CASSFVGEYEQYF	NA	TRBV28	13	TRBJ2-7
CASSPEYPGAFF	NA	TRBV7-9	12	TRBJ1-1
CASSQDSRGISYEQYF	NA	TRBV4-3	16	TRBJ2-7
CASSLDGPYEQYF	NA	TRBV12-3/TRBV12-4	13	TRBJ2-7
CSVDWGAGNGEQFF	NA	TRBV29-1	14	TRBJ2-1
CASSQDVSGLSWTQYF	NA	TRBV4-3	16	TRBJ2-5
CASSGQQGDYARDYGYTF	medium-sized	TRBV7-9	18	TRBJ1-2
CASSFPRWGTEAFF	NA	TRBV7-9	14	TRBJ1-1
CASSPGTGRREPQHF	NA	TRBV28	15	TRBJ1-5
CSAVDWENTEAFF	NA	TRBV20-1	13	TRBJ1-1
CASDAGGSSTDTQYF	NA	TRBV12-3/TRBV12-4	15	TRBJ2-3
CASSHRDATYNEQFF	NA	TRBV7-9	15	TRBJ2-1
CASSTERGMNTEAFF	NA	TRBV5-1	15	TRBJ1-1
CASSGLTGGGYGYTF	NA	TRBV9	15	TRBJ1-2
CASSKARGRGSNYGYTF	NA	TRBV21-1	17	TRBJ1-2
CASSLGGGLVYYEQYF	NA	TRBV7-8	16	TRBJ2-7
CASGVTVSYNEQFF	NA	TRBV14	14	TRBJ2-1
CASSRTPGTSGGADNEQFF	NA	TRBV4-3	19	TRBJ2-1
CATAGQGLHTQYF	NA	TRBV7-9	13	TRBJ2-3
CASSYSGPLGSEQFF	NA	TRBV6-5	15	TRBJ2-1
CASSPKTSGEYQETQYF	NA	TRBV7-8	17	TRBJ2-5
CASINRDRGSNQPQHF	NA	TRBV19	16	TRBJ1-5
CSVEDRGPTGELFF	NA	TRBV29-1	14	TRBJ2-2
CASQYRADSYNEQFF	NA	TRBV6-5	15	TRBJ2-1
CSVEVLQGYNEQFF	NA	TRBV29-1	14	TRBJ2-1
CASSQGTTLNEQFF	NA	TRBV7-6	14	TRBJ2-1
CASSVLTSGQDVSYEQYF	NA	TRBV5-1	18	TRBJ2-7
CASSPNGGYNEQFF	NA	TRBV3-1	14	TRBJ2-1
CASSLEGGDQPQHF	NA	TRBV7-6	14	TRBJ1-5
CASSLSTGPSYEQYF	NA	TRBV5-1	15	TRBJ2-7
CASRLDPSVEQYF	NA	TRBV7-9	13	TRBJ2-7
CASSLTGTGQYEQYF	medium-sized	TRBV7-2	15	TRBJ2-7
CASSYSSQGYEQYF	NA	TRBV10-3	14	TRBJ2-7
CATSEGVAYFSYNEQFF	NA	TRBV24-1	17	TRBJ2-1
CSVERTDLNEQYF	NA	TRBV29-1	13	TRBJ2-7
CASSELSGSGANVLTF	NA	TRBV6-1	16	TRBJ2-6
CASSLWVAGASTDTQYF	NA	TRBV28	17	TRBJ2-3
CASSSGQGVIYEQYF	medium-sized	TRBV7-6	15	TRBJ2-7
CASSFLGGTEAFF	NA	TRBV5-5	13	TRBJ1-1
CASFGPINYGYTF	NA	TRBV7-9	13	TRBJ1-2
CASSQDWGENIQYF	NA	TRBV4-3	14	TRBJ2-4
CASSLEAAPGNTIYF	NA	TRBV7-6	15	TRBJ1-3
CASRQGLADEQYF	NA	TRBV7-9	13	TRBJ2-7
CASSPAPGTAYEQYF	NA	TRBV7-9	15	TRBJ2-7
CASRKSRANTEAFF	NA	TRBV27	14	TRBJ1-1
CSVGYMNTEAFF	NA	TRBV29-1	12	TRBJ1-1